This TCR beta chain was sequenced during a study of T cell repertoires in cytomegalovirus infection (dated 2019 in TCRdb). Context from the whole study: The HLA type of each donor mattered for the analysis, because public TCR beta signatures pointed to carriage of CMV infection along with the matching HLA type. Findings and caveats that apply to the study as a whole: In both this cohort and an independent cohort of 350 or so donors, the cumulative frequency of public TCR beta family members distinguished carriers of CMV infection plus the relevant HLA type. In the ex vivo response, HLA-C-restricted CMV-specific TCR beta clonotypes were dominant, and in two of eight donors the single most frequent clonotype came from this HLA-C-restricted group.

Sequencing was carried out with an Illumina HiSeq 1500. The public reads were quality trimmed at Q25 with fastp and then assembled into clones with MiXCR by TCRdb, keeping productive beta chains. Each CDR3 protein appears once, grouped with its most common genes and DNA. The sample table shows more than 350,000 distinct CDR3 sequences, and roughly 30% are seen once. Approximately 15% of the sample lies in the top ten. This clonotype was counted a few times. Its antigen target is currently unknown. No clone much larger than this one lies a single base away; base qualities are absent. The germline V gene sets CDR1 to KGHDR and CDR2 to SFDVKD. The germline V and J ends show losses of 4 bases and 4 bases respectively, and no gene match explains 8 bases of the junction. The CDR3 contains 16 residues, cysteine and phenylalanine counted. The CDR3 DNA has 48 bases and is translated from base 1.

Material for sequencing was PBMCs. This sequence originates from a human donor in good health (CMV status not recorded). Some clones in this sample may be carry-over from other donors' samples. The sequence links TRBV24-1 to TRBJ2-5; 10 middle bases align to TRBD2. The base sequence is TGTGCCACCAGTGAGCCGAGCGGGGGGGCCGGAGAGACCCAGTACTTC. This translates into CATSEPSGGAGETQYF.